Given below is one TCR beta chain in context. Its antigen is undetermined. Germline values: CDR1 SGHRS, CDR2 YFSETQ. The length of the CDR3 is 15 residues. V gave up 4 bases and J gave up 6 bases; unmatched junction bases: 9. This entry comes from a study of PD-1 blockade in mismatch repair-deficient tumors. Study-wide findings and caveats: Tumor-resident clones, often undetectable pretreatment in blood, expanded then contracted after pembrolizumab.

The method was immunoSEQ multiplex PCR; TCRdb's version includes in-frame clones alone and lacks a portion of them. The repertoire has about 68,000 clones, approximately 82% of them found once; the top ten carry roughly 6%. All patients were mismatch repair deficient, assessed by either PCR or immunohistochemistry. A few pembrolizumab responders had their TCRs sequenced. The TCR comes from an adult with mismatch repair-deficient cancer. The V call is TRBV5-1, the J call TRBJ1-1; TRBD1 aligns across 10 bases. Sequencing was performed on peripheral blood, taken 2 weeks after starting pembrolizumab. The CDR3 sequence: CASSRPTGGTSEAFF. The CDR3 DNA is TGCGCCAGCAGCCGCCCGACAGGGGGCACATCTGAAGCTTTCTTT.